The T cell receptor (beta chain) under discussion was sequenced for a study of cytomegalovirus exposure and HLA in healthy donors. Study information: Early released data comprised 80 million or so unique TCRs from HLA-typed donors.

The CDR3 loop spans 17 amino acids. The germline V gene encodes CDR1 SGHVS and CDR2 FNYEAQ. J lost 0 bases, V lost 5 bases, and 9 bases had no gene match. Use of 60 Vbeta and 13 Jbeta primers characterized the PCR. The method was immunoSEQ multiplex PCR; TCRdb's version includes in-frame clones alone and lacks a portion of them. Among 150,000 to 200,000 clones, approximately 71% were seen once, and the ten largest hold about 1.4%. V usage is TRBV7-6 and J usage is TRBJ2-1, with 8 bases matching TRBD1. Sequencing input: PBMCs. The sequence derives from a girl aged 10-17 years in good health and CMV-seronegative. The CDR3 here is CASSLQRDRRSYNEQFF. The DNA of the CDR3 is TGTGCCAGCAGCCTACAACGGGACAGGCGCTCCTACAATGAGCAGTTCTTC.